The 28 T cell receptor beta chains below all came from one sample that was sequenced in a study of radiotherapy plus CTLA-4 blockade in lung cancer. Produced via immunoSEQ multiplex PCR; TCRdb's table is partial and in-frame only. The data contain 50,000 to 65,000 clones, over 65% of them singletons. The sample consisted of peripheral blood, taken from a patient treated with radiotherapy plus ipilimumab. These receptors all come from a human donor with non-small cell lung cancer who had a partial response to radiotherapy plus ipilimumab.

A few counts support this clone. V gene TRBV6-1 combines with J gene TRBJ1-2; 7 bases agree with TRBD1. Unmatched junction bases numbered 8, after V lost 4 bases and J lost 3 bases. The V gene's germline CDR1 is MNHNS and CDR2 SASEGT. The CDR3 sequence is 15 residues long. This CDR3 is CASSGNRGGDYGYTF. CDR3 nucleotide sequence: TGTGCCAGCAGTGGCAACAGGGGAGGCGACTATGGCTACACCTTC.

The V call is TRBV19, the J call TRBJ2-3, with D unclear. Germline V gene sequence: CDR1 LNHDA, CDR2 SQIVND (reference sequence). The CDR3 spans 15 residues. With 7 bases removed from V and 2 bases from J, the gap between germline ends came to 16 bases. CDR3 coding DNA: TGTGCCAGTAAGGTGGCCGGTATAGCCACAGATACGCAGTATTTT. This codes for CASKVAGIATDTQYF.

This clone was counted only a few times. V usage is TRBV5-5 and J usage is TRBJ2-3; D may be TRBD1 (5 bases). From germline, CDR1 is SGHKS and CDR2 YYEKEE (reference sequence). The CDR3 loop spans 13 amino acids. V shed 2 bases and J shed 8 bases, with 12 bases lying between them. The CDR3 here is CASSLGENPTQYF. CDR3 nucleotides: TGTGCCAGCAGCTTAGGGGAAAACCCTACGCAGTATTTT.

The CDR3 DNA follows: TGTGCCAGTAGTGGGGAGGGACTGGCCTGGGGGAGCCCAGATACGCAGTATTTT. It is translated as CASSGEGLAWGSPDTQYF. The chain links TRBV19 to TRBJ2-3; 7 bases align to TRBD2. The CDR3 covers 18 residues. Germline V lookup: CDR1 LNHDA, CDR2 SQIVND (reference sequence). V was clipped by 5 bases and J by 4 bases; unmatched bases: 18.

The rearrangement links TRBV4-3 to TRBJ2-1, with D possibly matching TRBD2 (5 bases). The ends were cut back, 0 bases at V and 5 bases at J, with 8 bases in the middle. The CDR3 sequence is 14 residues long. Germline V gives CDR1 LGHNA, CDR2 YSLEER. CDR3 in amino acids: CASSQDPGDNEQFF. Written as DNA, the CDR3 is TGCGCCAGCAGCCAAGACCCCGGGGACAATGAGCAGTTCTTC.

The chain is built from TRBV6-5 and TRBJ2-7; 8 bases are a match to TRBD1. Trimming removed 6 bases from V and 2 bases from J; junction bases left unmatched: 9. Germline V gene sequence: CDR1 MNHEY, CDR2 SVGAGI. The CDR3 consists of 15 residues. The CDR3 nucleotides are TGTGCCAGCAGCCGATCAGGGGGCCTGACCTACGAGCAGTACTTC. The encoded protein is CASSRSGGLTYEQYF.

In this sample, this clone turned up a few times. The genes are TRBV19 and TRBJ1-5, with TRBD1 identical over 8 bases. The V gene's germline CDR1 is LNHDA and CDR2 SQIVND (reference sequence). J was trimmed by 4 bases and V by 2 bases; bases with no gene match: 4. The length of the CDR3 is 15 residues. CDR3 residues: CASSIPGQENQPQHF. The CDR3 DNA reads as TGTGCCAGTAGTATACCGGGACAGGAAAATCAGCCCCAGCATTTT.

The chain has TRBV19 and TRBJ1-5, with 8 nucleotides matching TRBD1. V lost 10 bases to trimming and J lost 0 bases; unmatched junction nucleotides: 5. From germline, CDR1 is LNHDA and CDR2 SQIVND (reference sequence). The CDR3 spans 14 residues. The CDR3 nucleotides are TGTGCCACAAACAGGGGGTCTAGCAATCAGCCCCAGCATTTT. Its translation is CATNRGSSNQPQHF.

This chain links TRBV7-9 with TRBJ1-2; 8 nucleotides line up with TRBD1. The J segment lost 4 bases and the V segment lost 3 bases, leaving 4 bases of the junction unmatched. The germline V gene has CDR1 SEHNR and CDR2 FQNEAQ (reference sequence). The CDR3 is 14 residues long. The DNA for the CDR3 is TGTGCCAGCAGCTTTCCCGGGACAGGCTATGGCTACACCTTC. Residues: CASSFPGTGYGYTF.

J is TRBJ1-5 and V is TRBV30; D call uncertain. Germline loops: CDR1 GTSNPN, CDR2 SVGIG (reference sequence). CDR3 size: 15 residues. V shed 3 bases and J shed 6 bases, with 18 bases lying between them. The CDR3 DNA follows: TGTGCCTGGAGCAAAGACCCCGGAGCCAGTCAGCCCCAGCATTTT. Protein: CAWSKDPGASQPQHF.

This clone was picked up one time. The chain carries TRBV19 and TRBJ2-3, with 13 bases aligning to TRBD2. Trimming at V came to 5 bases and at J to 2 bases, leaving 4 bases not matched to a gene. The CDR3 is 16 amino acids. CDR1 and CDR2 from the germline V gene are LNHDA and SQIVND (reference sequence). CDR3 loop: CASSGTSGDFTDTQYF. For the CDR3, the DNA is TGTGCCAGTAGTGGGACTAGCGGGGACTTCACAGATACGCAGTATTTT.

V gene TRBV13 combines with J gene TRBJ1-6; D might be TRBD1 (6 bases). The CDR3 covers 14 residues. Germline V gene sequence: CDR1 PRHDT, CDR2 FYEKMQ (reference sequence). V lost 5 bases, J lost 10 bases, and 15 bases lay in between. The CDR3 DNA sequence: TGTGCCAGCAGCCCGCGACAGGAGAGCTCACCCCTCCACTTT. Encoded protein: CASSPRQESSPLHF.

The chain combines TRBV19 with TRBJ1-2; 7 positions agree with TRBD1. The V and J ends lost 5 bases and 4 bases, in that order; junction bases with no gene match: 7. The CDR3 is 14 residues long. Per the germline V gene, CDR1 is LNHDA and CDR2 is SQIVND (reference sequence). The DNA for the CDR3 is TGTGCCAGTAGTCTCCGACAGGGCTCCTATGGCTACACCTTC. Protein: CASSLRQGSYGYTF.

The chain has TRBV6-4 and TRBJ1-3; the match to TRBD1 covers 9 bases. This CDR3 is 18 amino acids long. V lost 3 bases and J lost 0; bases outside the gene matches: 9. Germline CDR1 MRHNA, CDR2 SNTAGT. The CDR3 DNA reads TGTGCCAGCAGTGAATCCCCGACAGGGGGGGCCTCTGGAAACACCATATATTTT. Residues: CASSESPTGGASGNTIYF.

This clone was recorded once. The chain recombines TRBV13 with TRBJ2-1; TRBD2 might be the D (6 bases). The CDR3 runs 13 residues. Germline CDR1 is PRHDT and CDR2 is FYEKMQ (reference sequence). V was shortened by 5 bases and J by 7 bases, with 12 bases between the two germline ends. The CDR3 spells CASSRLGRNEQFF. The DNA of the CDR3 is TGTGCCAGCAGCCGACTAGGGCGAAATGAGCAGTTCTTC.

The chain joins TRBV9 to TRBJ2-5; the D gene is possibly TRBD1 (7 bases). Germline V gene lookup returns CDR1 SGDLS and CDR2 YYNGEE. V was trimmed by 3 bases and J by 13 bases, leaving 25 bases between them. The CDR3 runs 15 residues. The chain's CDR3 is CASSADGRPGGRPYF. Written as DNA, the CDR3 is TGTGCCAGCAGCGCGGACGGACGGCCAGGGGGGCGCCCGTACTTC.

The rearrangement joins TRBV5-1 to TRBJ2-1; 7 nucleotides line up with TRBD1. J gave up 0 bases and V 4 bases, and 7 bases lay outside the gene matches. This CDR3 has 16 amino acids. Germline values: CDR1 SGHRS, CDR2 YFSETQ. The CDR3 region is CASSATGDSSYNEQFF. CDR3 bases: TGCGCCAGCAGCGCAACAGGGGACAGCTCCTACAATGAGCAGTTCTTC. Full variable domain (missing parts from reference TRBV5-1 and TRBJ2-1): KAGVTQTPRYLIKTRGQQVTLSCSPISGHRSVSWYQQTPGQGLQFLFEYFSETQRNKGNFPGRFSGRQFSNSRSEMNVSTLELGDSALYLCASSATGDSSYNEQFFGPGTRLTVL.

This clone was observed a handful of times. V and J are TRBV7-3 and TRBJ1-1; D gene uncertain. The length of the CDR3 is 14 residues. Trimming pared 5 bases from V and 0 bases from J, leaving 10 bases between. CDR1 SGHTA and CDR2 FQGTGA come from the germline V gene. The DNA for the CDR3 is TGTGCCAGCAGCCCTGGCACGATGAACACTGAAGCTTTCTTT. It encodes CASSPGTMNTEAFF.

Concerning this clone: The identical CDR3 is also encoded by other nucleotide sequences in the sample. The rearrangement links TRBV5-1 to TRBJ2-7, with 9 bases matching TRBD1. Germline-derived CDR1 and CDR2 are SGHRS and YFSETQ. CDR3 length: 14 amino acids. V lost 4 bases, J lost 2 bases, and 4 bases stayed unmatched. The CDR3 reads CASSLGTGTYEQYF. The CDR3 bases are TGCGCCAGCAGCCTCGGGACAGGGACCTACGAGCAGTACTTC.

The J gene is TRBJ2-5, the V gene TRBV7-9, with 7 bases matching TRBD1. V trimming: 3 bases; J trimming: 5 bases; junction bases outside the gene matches: 9. The CDR3 is 15 residues long. Germline lookup yields CDR1 SEHNR and CDR2 FQNEAQ (reference sequence). This CDR3 is CASSFIQGSVETQYF. The CDR3 coding sequence is TGTGCCAGCAGCTTTATACAGGGGTCCGTGGAGACCCAGTACTTC.

The chain uses TRBV27 and TRBJ1-3, with D possibly TRBD1 on 6 matching bases. Germline V gene sequence: CDR1 MNHEY, CDR2 SMNVEV (reference sequence). CDR3 length equals 16 residues. V was clipped by 5 bases and J by 4 bases, with 18 bases between them. The CDR3 DNA reads as TGTGCCAGCAGTCAGACCACAGGGTGGGCGGGAAACACCATATATTTT. Protein sequence: CASSQTTGWAGNTIYF.

The chain couples TRBV7-2 to TRBJ1-1; a weak D match, TRBD1 (6 bases). The CDR3 is made up of 14 amino acids. V was clipped by 5 bases and J by 11 bases, with 21 bases between them. CDR1 and CDR2 from the germline V gene are SGHTA and FQGNSA. In DNA, the CDR3 is TGTGCCAGCAGCCTAAAGTGGGGGCTGGAGTTCGCTTTCTTT. Its translation: CASSLKWGLEFAFF.

The chain employs TRBV19 and TRBJ2-2; 7 bases align to TRBD1. Losses at the gene ends were 6 bases for V and 3 bases for J; bases not matched to a gene: 7. Germline V gene sequence: CDR1 LNHDA, CDR2 SQIVND (reference sequence). The CDR3 covers 15 residues. The CDR3 region has the DNA TGTGCCAGTAGAGCGGAGCAGGGGGACACCGGGGAGCTGTTTTTT. This encodes CASRAEQGDTGELFF.

This chain connects TRBV7-3 to TRBJ1-5; weak D call: TRBD1 (5 bases). CDR3 length: 19 residues. V was clipped by 1 base and J by 1 base, with 20 bases between them. Germline V gives CDR1 SGHTA, CDR2 FQGTGA. DNA of the CDR3: TGTGCCAGCAGCTTAATGGAGGGTGGGACTTTAATAAGCAATCAGCCCCAGCATTTT. The encoded protein is CASSLMEGGTLISNQPQHF. Based on the CDR3 plus reference TRBV7-3 and TRBJ1-5, the full variable domain is GAGVSQTPSNKVTEKGKYVELRCDPISGHTALYWYRQSLGQGPEFLIYFQGTGAADDSGLPNDRFFAVRPEGSVSTLKIQRTERGDSAVYLCASSLMEGGTLISNQPQHFGDGTRLSIL.

In its sample, this clone ranks as medium-sized. The chain uses TRBV2 and TRBJ2-2; TRBD1 aligns across 9 bases. Germline-derived CDR1 and CDR2 are SNHLY and FYNNEI. Trimming cost V 5 bases and J 4 bases; bases outside gene matches: 5. The CDR3 is 15 residues long. The chain's CDR3 is CASSHRDRATGELFF. Written as DNA, the CDR3 is TGTGCCAGCAGTCACCGGGACAGGGCCACCGGGGAGCTGTTTTTT.

This sequence joins TRBV5-1 and TRBJ2-2, with D possibly matching TRBD1 (5 bases). The CDR3 runs 14 residues. The ends were cut back, 3 bases at V and 1 base at J, with 7 bases in the middle. The germline V gene encodes CDR1 SGHRS and CDR2 YFSETQ. CDR3 in amino acids: CASSSQGNTGELFF. The CDR3 DNA reads TGCGCCAGCAGCTCTCAGGGGAACACCGGGGAGCTGTTTTTT. Combining the CDR3 with reference TRBV5-1 and TRBJ2-2 gives the whole variable domain KAGVTQTPRYLIKTRGQQVTLSCSPISGHRSVSWYQQTPGQGLQFLFEYFSETQRNKGNFPGRFSGRQFSNSRSEMNVSTLELGDSALYLCASSSQGNTGELFFGEGSRLTVL.

CDR3 sequence reads: CASSIPTEMNTEAFF. In DNA form, the CDR3 reads TGTGCCAGTAGTATCCCGACGGAGATGAACACTGAAGCTTTCTTT. The chain recombines TRBV19 with TRBJ1-1; D is unresolved. This CDR3 has 15 residues. Germline V CDR1 and CDR2: LNHDA, SQIVND (reference sequence). The V gene lost 3 bases and the J gene lost 0 bases, with 11 bases spanning the gap.

The gene calls are TRBV11-3 and TRBJ2-1; perhaps TRBD1 as D (5 bases). V was clipped by 1 base and J by 6 bases, with 7 bases between them. In germline, CDR1 is SGHNT, CDR2 YENEEA. The CDR3 runs 13 residues. CDR3 in DNA: TGTGCCAGCAGCTTAGTGGACACCAATGAGCAGTTCTTC. Translating it yields CASSLVDTNEQFF.